The clone carrying this TCR beta chain has a single count. Antigen specificity is unknown. The data derive from a study of CD8 T cells in ankylosing spondylitis. TCRdb passed the 5' RACE reads through MiXCR, listing each CDR3 protein once. The sample has a few hundred thousand distinct CDR3 sequences, 20% to 25% seen once; the top ten hold roughly a sixth. Study outcomes and limitations: A motif of under 10 highly homologous TCR beta variants was seen as apparently characteristic of ankylosing spondylitis blood.

Sequencing was performed on blood, either unsorted or a sorted T cell fraction (not recorded which). The receptor comes from a male donor with ankylosing spondylitis.

In nucleotides, the CDR3 is TGTGCCAGCAGCGTAGGACAGGGAGGTTGGGAGACCCAGTACTTC. Encoded protein: CASSVGQGGWETQYF. The chain recombines TRBV9 with TRBJ2-5; D is possibly TRBD1 (7 bases). The germline V gene has CDR1 SGDLS and CDR2 YYNGEE. CDR3 length equals 15 residues. The V gene lost 0 bases and the J gene lost 5 bases, with 14 bases spanning the gap.